The 13 T cell receptor beta chains below all came from one sample that was sequenced in a study of CD8+ T cells in alopecia areata. As the sequencing template, cDNA was produced by extracting RNA and reverse transcribing it. The table came from immunoSEQ multiplex PCR; TCRdb's copy has only in-frame clones and leaves some out. Listed for the sample are around 100,000 clones, none seen a single time. The source material was lesional skin. These receptors were obtained from a C3H/HeJ mouse with alopecia areata. The strain's MHC type: H2-k.

A remark on this clone: Gene names denote mouse genes. The read ends 4 residues early relative to the CDR3; the germline J gene fills the gap. The V call is TRBV13-3, the J call TRBJ2-4, with TRBD2 identical over 7 bases. After removal of 5 bases from V and 1 base from J, the junction contained 4 bases not matched to a gene. The CDR3 runs to 14 residues. Per the germline V gene, CDR1 is NNHDY and CDR2 is SYVADS. The CDR3 here is CASSLTGGQNTLYF. CDR3 bases read: TGTGCCAGCAGCCTTACTGGGGGTCAAAAC.

The table lists this clone with many counts. Gene names and germline match the mouse. The read falls 4 residues short of the CDR3 end, and the missing part is taken from the germline J gene. This chain connects TRBV17 to TRBJ2-5; D possibly corresponds to TRBD1 (8 bases). The germline gives CDR1 MNHDT, CDR2 YYDKIL. This CDR3 region has 14 residues. CDR3 bases read: TGTGCTAGCAGTAGAACAGGGGGGGAAGAC. It is translated as CASSRTGGED. The CDR3 reads in full as CASSRTGGEDTQYF.

This clone was seen more than once but under ten times. These gene names are mouse names. With the read ending 4 residues before the CDR3 end, the germline J gene is used to fill in that end. The rearrangement uses TRBV13-3 and TRBJ2-1; maybe TRBD2 (5 bases). The CDR3 sequence is 14 residues long. The V and J ends lost 4 bases and 3 bases respectively, with 11 bases between them. Germline values: CDR1 NNHDY, CDR2 SYVADS. The sequenced CDR3 bases are TGTGCCAGCAGTCAAGGCTGGGTCTATGCT. This encodes CASSQGWVYA. The whole CDR3 protein reads CASSQGWVYAEQFF.

This clone was found many times. Gene labels here are mouse ones. The observed sequence ends 4 residues before the CDR3 terminus, with the missing tail filled in from the germline J gene. This chain connects TRBV19 to TRBJ2-1, with 10 nucleotides matching TRBD2. The length of the CDR3 is 15 residues. In germline, CDR1 is FNHDT, CDR2 SITEND (reference sequence). The V and J ends lost 2 bases and 1 base, in that order; junction bases with no gene match: 0. The CDR3 sequence is CASSMGLGNYAEQFF. The sequenced CDR3 bases are TGTGCCAGCAGTATGGGACTGGGGAACTATGCT.

This clone was seen a few times. Gene names and germline match the mouse. From the germline J gene comes the end of the CDR3, since the read stops 4 residues before it. V is TRBV13-3 and J is TRBJ2-1, with TRBD2 identical over 12 bases. CDR1 is NNHDY and CDR2 is SYVADS in the germline V gene. The CDR3 is 15 residues long. The chain's CDR3 is CASSPTGGARAEQFF. The CDR3 bases that were read are TGTGCCAGCAGTCCGACTGGGGGGGCGCGGGCT.

This clone was observed at least ten times. Gene names denote mouse genes. The read falls 4 residues short of the CDR3 end, and the missing part is taken from the germline J gene. V gene TRBV13-3 combines with J gene TRBJ1-2, with TRBD1 matching over 7 bases. After removal of 1 base from V and 0 bases from J, the junction contained 3 bases not matched to a gene. Germline CDR1 is NNHDY and CDR2 is SYVADS. The CDR3 extends over 15 amino acids. CDR3: CASSDRDRSNSDYTF. The part of the CDR3 DNA that was read is TGTGCCAGCAGTGATCGGGACAGATCAAACTCC.

This clone was found a few times. Each gene name is a mouse one. The read halts 4 residues ahead of the CDR3 end, with the missing end drawn from the germline J gene. The V call is TRBV19, the J call TRBJ1-2, with 7 bases fitting TRBD1. The CDR3 runs 14 residues. V lost 0 bases and J lost 2; bases outside the gene matches: 1. CDR1 FNHDT and CDR2 SITEND come from the germline V gene (reference sequence). The CDR3 loop reads CASSIVQGNSDYTF. The part of the CDR3 DNA that was read is TGTGCCAGCAGTATAGTACAGGGGAACTCC.

This clone was counted a few times. The genes and germline here are from mouse. With the read ending 4 residues before the CDR3 end, the germline J gene is used to fill in that end. The chain combines TRBV3 with TRBJ1-1, with D perhaps TRBD1 (5 bases). Germline V gene lookup returns CDR1 SNHLY and CDR2 FYNGKV (reference sequence). This CDR3 region has 13 residues. The CDR3 DNA, read in part, is TGTGCCAGCAGCTTGGACTGGGGGGAA. Encoded protein: CASSLDWGE. The whole CDR3 protein reads CASSLDWGEEVFF.

On this clone: The gene names given are mouse names. The CDR3 extends 4 residues past the end of the read, so its final part is completed from the germline J gene. The V and J genes are TRBV19 and TRBJ2-3, with 9 bases identical to TRBD2. The germline CDR1 and CDR2 sequences are FNHDT and SITEND (reference sequence). V gave up 6 bases and J gave up 0 bases; unmatched junction bases: 5. The CDR3 loop spans 15 amino acids. The CDR3 spells CASTWGGTSAETLYF. The covered CDR3 bases are TGTGCCAGCACCTGGGGGGGGACTAGTGCAGAA. Filled out from reference TRBV19 and TRBJ2-3, the complete variable domain reads GGIITQTPKFLIGQEGQKLTLKCQQNFNHDTMYWYRQDSGKGLRLIYYSITENDLQKGDLSEGYDASREKKSSFSLTVTSAQKNEMAVFLCASTWGGTSAETLYFGSGTRLTVL.

Worth noting for this clone: The gene names here belong to mouse. The read ends 4 residues before the CDR3 terminus; that terminus is restored from the germline J gene. V usage is TRBV13-3 and J usage is TRBJ1-2, with 7 bases identical to TRBD1. The CDR3 runs to 14 residues. Germline V CDR1 and CDR2: NNHDY, SYVADS. The ends lost 5 bases at V and 0 bases at J; junction bases unmatched: 4. CDR3 sequence reads: CASSAGGANSDYTF. Partial CDR3 DNA: TGTGCCAGCAGCGCAGGGGGAGCAAACTCC.

Notes on this clone: Here the gene names and germline are mouse. The read gets to within 4 residues of the CDR3 end, and the germline J gene fills in the rest. Distinct nucleotide sequences in the sample also encode this CDR3. This sequence joins TRBV19 and TRBJ2-7; TRBD1 agrees at 10 bases. The CDR3 spans 15 residues. J lost 3 bases, V lost 1 base, and 4 bases had no gene match. Germline V CDR1 and CDR2: FNHDT, SITEND (reference sequence). The sequenced CDR3 bases are TGTGCCAGCAGTATAACCGGGGACAGGGGCTAT. This encodes CASSITGDRGY. From start to end, the CDR3 is CASSITGDRGYEQYF.

At least ten counts were recorded for this clone. Genes here carry mouse names. The read halts 4 residues ahead of the CDR3 end, with the missing end drawn from the germline J gene. The V and J genes are TRBV13-3 and TRBJ2-5; tentative D call: TRBD1 (6 bases). Germline V gene data show CDR1 as NNHDY and CDR2 as SYVADS. Trimming pared 3 bases from V and 1 base from J, leaving 12 bases between. The CDR3 totals 15 residues. CDR3 sequence reads: CASSGQGRDQDTQYF. Partial CDR3 DNA: TGTGCCAGCAGTGGCCAGGGGCGCGACCAAGAC.

Only a few counts were recorded for this clone. Gene names follow the mouse nomenclature. The missing CDR3 end, 4 residues past where the read stops, is filled in from the germline J gene. This rearrangement joins TRBV13-2 to TRBJ2-1; the D gene is possibly TRBD2 (5 bases). The CDR3 spans 14 residues. Germline lookup yields CDR1 NNHNN and CDR2 SYGAGS (reference sequence). The CDR3 region is CASGELEGWAEQFF. The CDR3 DNA, read in part, is TGTGCCAGCGGTGAACTGGAGGGATGGGCT.